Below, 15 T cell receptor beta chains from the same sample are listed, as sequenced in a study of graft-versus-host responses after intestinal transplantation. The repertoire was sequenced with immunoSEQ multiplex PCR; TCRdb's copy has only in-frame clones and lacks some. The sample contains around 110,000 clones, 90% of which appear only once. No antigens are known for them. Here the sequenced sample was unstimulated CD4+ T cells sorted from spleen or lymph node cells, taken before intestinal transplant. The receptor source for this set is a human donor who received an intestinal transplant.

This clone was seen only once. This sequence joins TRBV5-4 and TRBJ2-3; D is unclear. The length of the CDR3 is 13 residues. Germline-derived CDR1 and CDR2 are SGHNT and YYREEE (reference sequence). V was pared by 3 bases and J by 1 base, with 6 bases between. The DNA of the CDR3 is TGTGCCAGCAGCTCACGGGGCACAGATACGCAGTATTTT. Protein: CASSSRGTDTQYF. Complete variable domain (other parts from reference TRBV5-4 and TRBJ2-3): ETGVTQSPTHLIKTRGQQVTLRCSSQSGHNTVSWYQQALGQGPQFIFQYYREEENGRGNFPPRFSGLQFPNYSSELNVNALELDDSALYLCASSSRGTDTQYFGPGTRLTVL.

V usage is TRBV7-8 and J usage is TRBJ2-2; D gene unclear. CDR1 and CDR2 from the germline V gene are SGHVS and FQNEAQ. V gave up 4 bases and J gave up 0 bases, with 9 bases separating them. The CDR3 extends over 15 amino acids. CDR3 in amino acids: CASSSVVANTGELFF. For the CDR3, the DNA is TGTGCCAGCAGCTCCGTAGTCGCGAACACCGGGGAGCTGTTTTTT.

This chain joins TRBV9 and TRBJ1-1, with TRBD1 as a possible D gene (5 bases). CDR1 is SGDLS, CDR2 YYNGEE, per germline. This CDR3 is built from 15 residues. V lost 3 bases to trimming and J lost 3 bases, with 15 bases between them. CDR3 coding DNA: TGTGCCAGCAGCGCGCTTACAGGAGTTTACACTGAAGCTTTCTTT. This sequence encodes CASSALTGVYTEAFF.

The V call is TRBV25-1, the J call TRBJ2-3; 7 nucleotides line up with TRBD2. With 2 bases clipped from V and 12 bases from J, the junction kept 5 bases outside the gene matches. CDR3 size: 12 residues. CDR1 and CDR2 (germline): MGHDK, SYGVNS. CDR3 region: CASSEGWTSQYF. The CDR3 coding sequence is TGTGCCAGCAGTGAAGGGTGGACTAGTCAGTATTTT.

In nucleotides, the CDR3 is TGTGCCAGCAGCCAAGAGAGGAACAGGGCTGGCAATCAGCCCCAGCATTTT. It encodes CASSQERNRAGNQPQHF. The chain carries TRBV4-2 and TRBJ1-5; weak D call: TRBD1 (6 bases). In germline, CDR1 is LGHNA, CDR2 YNFKEQ. This CDR3 comprises 17 residues. Trimming removed 0 bases from V and 2 bases from J, with 14 bases in between.

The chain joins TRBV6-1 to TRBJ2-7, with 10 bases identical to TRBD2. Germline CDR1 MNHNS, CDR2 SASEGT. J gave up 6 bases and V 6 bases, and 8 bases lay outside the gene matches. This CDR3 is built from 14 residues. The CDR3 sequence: CASRGAGGLGEQYF. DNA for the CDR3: TGTGCCAGCAGAGGAGCGGGAGGGCTAGGCGAGCAGTACTTC.

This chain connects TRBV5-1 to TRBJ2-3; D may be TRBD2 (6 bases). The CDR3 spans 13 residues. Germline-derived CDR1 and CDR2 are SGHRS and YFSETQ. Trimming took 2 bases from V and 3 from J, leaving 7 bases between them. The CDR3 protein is CASSFGGTDTQYF. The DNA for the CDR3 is TGCGCCAGCAGCTTTGGGGGGACAGATACGCAGTATTTT.

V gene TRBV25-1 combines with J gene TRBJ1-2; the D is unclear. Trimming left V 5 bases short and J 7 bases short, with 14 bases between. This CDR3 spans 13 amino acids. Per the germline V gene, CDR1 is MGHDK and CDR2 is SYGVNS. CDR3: CASSPPRGGGYTF. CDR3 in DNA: TGTGCCAGCAGTCCCCCCCGGGGAGGTGGCTACACCTTC.

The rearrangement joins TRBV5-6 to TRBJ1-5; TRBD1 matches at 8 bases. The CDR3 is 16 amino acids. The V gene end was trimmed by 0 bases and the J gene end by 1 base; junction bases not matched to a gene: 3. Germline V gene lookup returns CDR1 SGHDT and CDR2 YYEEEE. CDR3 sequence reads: CASSLGTGMSNQPQHF. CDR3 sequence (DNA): TGTGCCAGCAGCTTGGGGACAGGGATGAGCAATCAGCCCCAGCATTTT.

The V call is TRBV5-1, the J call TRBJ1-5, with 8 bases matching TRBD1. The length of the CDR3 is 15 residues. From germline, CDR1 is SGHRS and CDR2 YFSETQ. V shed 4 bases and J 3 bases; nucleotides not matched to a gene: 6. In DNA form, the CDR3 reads TGCGCCAGCAGCGCCGGGACAGGAATCAATCAGCCCCAGCATTTT. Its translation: CASSAGTGINQPQHF. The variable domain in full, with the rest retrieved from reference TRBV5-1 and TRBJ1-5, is KAGVTQTPRYLIKTRGQQVTLSCSPISGHRSVSWYQQTPGQGLQFLFEYFSETQRNKGNFPGRFSGRQFSNSRSEMNVSTLELGDSALYLCASSAGTGINQPQHFGDGTRLSIL.

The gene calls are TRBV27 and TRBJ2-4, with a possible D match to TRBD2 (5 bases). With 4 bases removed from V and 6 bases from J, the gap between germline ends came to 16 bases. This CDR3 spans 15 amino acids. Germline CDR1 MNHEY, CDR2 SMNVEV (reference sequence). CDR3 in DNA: TGTGCCAGCAGTTCTAGAGGGCCCTTTGCAAACATTCAGTACTTC. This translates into CASSSRGPFANIQYF.

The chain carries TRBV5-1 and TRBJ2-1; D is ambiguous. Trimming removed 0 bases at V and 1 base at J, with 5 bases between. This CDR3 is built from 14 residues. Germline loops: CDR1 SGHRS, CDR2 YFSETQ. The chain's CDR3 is CASSLDQSYNEQFF. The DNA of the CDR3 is TGCGCCAGCAGCTTGGATCAATCCTACAATGAGCAGTTCTTC.

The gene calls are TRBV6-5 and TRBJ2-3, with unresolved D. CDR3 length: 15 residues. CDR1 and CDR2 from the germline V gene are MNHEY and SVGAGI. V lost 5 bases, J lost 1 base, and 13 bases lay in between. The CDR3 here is CASSTRRGGTDTQYF. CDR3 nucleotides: TGTGCCAGCAGTACGAGACGTGGAGGCACAGATACGCAGTATTTT.

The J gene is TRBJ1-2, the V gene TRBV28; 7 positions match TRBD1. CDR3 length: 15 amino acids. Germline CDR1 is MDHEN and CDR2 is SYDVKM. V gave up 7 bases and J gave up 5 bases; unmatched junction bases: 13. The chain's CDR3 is CASTRGGRAAYGYTF. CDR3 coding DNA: TGTGCCAGCACCAGAGGGGGCAGGGCGGCTTATGGCTACACCTTC.

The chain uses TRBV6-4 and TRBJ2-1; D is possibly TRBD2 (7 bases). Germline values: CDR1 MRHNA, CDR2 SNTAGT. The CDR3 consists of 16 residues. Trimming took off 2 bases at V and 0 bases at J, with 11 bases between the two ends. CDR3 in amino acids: CASSDHGGLSYNEQFF. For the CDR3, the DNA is TGTGCCAGCAGTGACCACGGGGGGCTCTCCTACAATGAGCAGTTCTTC.